Presented here are 7 T cell receptor beta chains from one specimen sequenced in a study of T cell clonality in common variable immunodeficiency. TCRdb's copy holds only in-frame clones and misses some; the assay was immunoSEQ multiplex PCR. Reported are approximately 34,000 clones, none seen only once; the ten largest carry around 4%. Input material: peripheral blood mononuclear cells. The receptors shown here come from a person aged 18-70 years in good health.

Ten or more counts support this clone. The read halts 3 residues ahead of the CDR3 end, with the missing end drawn from the germline J gene. This rearrangement joins TRBV2 to TRBJ1-2; 7 nucleotides match TRBD1. Per the germline V gene, CDR1 is SNHLY and CDR2 is FYNNEI. This CDR3 is 13 amino acids long. With V trimmed by 10 bases and J by 6 bases, 11 bases remained unmatched. The CDR3 spells CATANSGTDGYTF. The covered CDR3 bases are TGTGCCACCGCAAACTCCGGGACAGATGGC.

This clone occurred many times. The read terminates 3 residues ahead of where the CDR3 ends, so the germline J gene completes it. The rearrangement uses TRBV20-1 and TRBJ2-3, with 8 nucleotides matching TRBD2. J lost 4 bases, V lost 5 bases, and 14 bases had no gene match. This CDR3 has 16 residues. Germline CDR1 and CDR2: DFQATT and SNEGSKA (reference sequence). CDR3 loop: CSAEQRESLESDTQYF. Partial CDR3 DNA: TGCAGTGCTGAACAGCGGGAGAGCCTAGAGTCAGATACG.

Regarding this clone: The CDR3 is cut off 3 residues early in the read; its end comes from the germline J gene. The rearrangement links TRBV18 to TRBJ1-1; no clear D. Germline loops: CDR1 KGHSH, CDR2 LQKENI. The CDR3 has 14 amino acids. CDR3 DNA, as far as it was read: TGTGCCAGCTCACCAGGGCTAGCGTTTGATGAG. This translates into CASSPGLAFDE. The CDR3 reads in full as CASSPGLAFDEAFF.

This clone has a count of ten or more. The CDR3 is cut off 3 residues early in the read; its end comes from the germline J gene. The V call is TRBV20-1, the J call TRBJ2-7; no reliable D call. Trimming took off 0 bases at V and 2 bases at J, with 8 bases between the two ends. The germline gives CDR1 DFQATT, CDR2 SNEGSKA (reference sequence). The CDR3 has 13 amino acids. CDR3 bases read: TGCAGTGCTAGAGATCACATAACCTACGAG. Its translation: CSARDHITYE. The CDR3, in full, reads CSARDHITYEQYF.

This clone was detected ten times or more. Coverage ceases 3 residues before the CDR3 finishes, and the germline J gene fills in the end. The chain is built from TRBV20-1 and TRBJ1-3; 8 bases align to TRBD1. CDR3 length equals 14 residues. From germline, CDR1 is DFQATT and CDR2 SNEGSKA (reference sequence). V gave up 7 bases and J gave up 1 base; unmatched junction bases: 6. The DNA read from the CDR3 is TGCAGTGTTATGGACAGGGATTCTGGAAACACC. Protein product: CSVMDRDSGNT. The full CDR3 protein is CSVMDRDSGNTIYF.

Many counts were recorded for this clone. Coverage ceases 3 residues before the CDR3 finishes, and the germline J gene fills in the end. The chain recombines TRBV30 with TRBJ2-3; the D is unclear. Germline-derived CDR1 and CDR2 are GTSNPN and SVGIG (reference sequence). The V end lost 5 bases, the J end lost 2 bases, and 14 bases lay between the germline ends. CDR3 length: 14 residues. CDR3 bases read: TGTGCCTGGGTCTTCGGCGGCTCCACAGATACG. Protein product: CAWVFGGSTDT. The CDR3 in full is CAWVFGGSTDTQYF.

This clone has just a few counts. The read ends 3 residues before the CDR3 terminus; that terminus is restored from the germline J gene. The rearrangement joins TRBV7-2 to TRBJ1-2, with 9 bases identical to TRBD1. Germline V gives CDR1 SGHTA, CDR2 FQGNSA. The CDR3 consists of 15 residues. The chain's CDR3 is CASSQPWTGDYDYTF. The sequenced part of the CDR3 DNA is TGTGCCAGCAGCCAACCTTGGACAGGGGACTACGAC. Supplemented by reference TRBV7-2 and TRBJ1-2, the full variable domain reads GAGVSQSPSNKVTEKGKDVELRCDPISGHTALYWYRQSLGQGLEFLIYFQGNSAPDKSGLPSDRFSAERTGGSVSTLTIQRTQQEDSAVYLCASSQPWTGDYDYTFGSGTRLTVV.